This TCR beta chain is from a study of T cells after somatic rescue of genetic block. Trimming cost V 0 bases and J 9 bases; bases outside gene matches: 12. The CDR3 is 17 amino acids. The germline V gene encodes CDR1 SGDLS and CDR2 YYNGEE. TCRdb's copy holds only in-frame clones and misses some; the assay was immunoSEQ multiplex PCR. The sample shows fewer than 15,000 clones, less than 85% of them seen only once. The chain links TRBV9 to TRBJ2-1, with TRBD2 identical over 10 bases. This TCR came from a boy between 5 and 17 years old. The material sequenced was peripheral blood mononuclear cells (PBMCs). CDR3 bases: TGTGCCAGCAGCGTAGCTCCCAGCGGGAGGGCCGCGGTTGAGCAGTTCTTC. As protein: CASSVAPSGRAAVEQFF.